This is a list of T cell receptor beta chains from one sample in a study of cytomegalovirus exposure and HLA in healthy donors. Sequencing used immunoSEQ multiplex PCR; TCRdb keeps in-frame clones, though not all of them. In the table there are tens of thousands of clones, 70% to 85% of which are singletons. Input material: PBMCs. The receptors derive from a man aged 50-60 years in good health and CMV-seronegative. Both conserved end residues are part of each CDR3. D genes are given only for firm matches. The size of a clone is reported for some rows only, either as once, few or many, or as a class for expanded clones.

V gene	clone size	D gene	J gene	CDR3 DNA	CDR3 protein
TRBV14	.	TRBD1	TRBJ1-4	TGTGCCAGCAGCCCCCGGACAGGGGGACGGGAAAAACTGTTTTTT	CASSPRTGGREKLFF
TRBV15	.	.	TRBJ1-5	TGTGCCACCAGCAGAGACCCGAGTCAGCCCCAGCATTTT	CATSRDPSQPQHF
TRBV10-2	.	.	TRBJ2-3	TGCGCCAGCAGTGTAGGGGTCGCAGATACGCAGTATTTT	CASSVGVADTQYF
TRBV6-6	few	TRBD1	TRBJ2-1	TGTGCCAGCACCCAAGGGGGACAGGGAACCTACAATGAGCAGTTCTTC	CASTQGGQGTYNEQFF
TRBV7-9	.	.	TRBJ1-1	TGTGCCAGCAGCTTAGACGGAGGGGATGAAGCTTTCTTT	CASSLDGGDEAFF
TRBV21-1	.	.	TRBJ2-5	TGTGCCAGCAGCAAAGAGACCGGGACAGGGGAAGAGACCCAGTACTTC	CASSKETGTGEETQYF
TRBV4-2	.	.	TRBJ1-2	TGTGCCAGCAGCCAAGACGGACTCTTTAACTATGGCTACACCTTC	CASSQDGLFNYGYTF
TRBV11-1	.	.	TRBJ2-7	TGTGCCAGCAAAATGCGGCAGAGCTCCTACGAGCAGTACTTC	CASKMRQSSYEQYF
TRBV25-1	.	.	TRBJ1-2	TGTGCCAGCAGTGGCGCCGTGCGCGAGCGTGGCTACACCTTC	CASSGAVRERGYTF
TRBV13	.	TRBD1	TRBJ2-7	TGTGCCAGCAGCTTAGGACGTGGGACAGGGGGCTACGAGCAGTACTTC	CASSLGRGTGGYEQYF
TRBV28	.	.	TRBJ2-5	TGTGCCAGCAGTTTACGGGAGACCCAGTACTTC	CASSLRETQYF
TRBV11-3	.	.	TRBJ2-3	TGTGCCAGCAGCTTATTAGGAGGGGCTACAGATACGCAGTATTTT	CASSLLGGATDTQYF
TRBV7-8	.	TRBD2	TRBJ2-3	TGTGCCAGCAGTCCATTAGCGGGGGGGTCCACAGATACGCAGTATTTT	CASSPLAGGSTDTQYF
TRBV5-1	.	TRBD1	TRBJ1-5	TGCGCCAGCAGCTTGGGAGCGACAGGGGGCGAGCCCCAGCATTTT	CASSLGATGGEPQHF
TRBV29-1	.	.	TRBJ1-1	TGCAGCGTTGGCTCGGGGAACACTGAAGCTTTCTTT	CSVGSGNTEAFF
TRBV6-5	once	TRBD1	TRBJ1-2	TGTGCCAGCAGTTACTCCACTGGACAGGGTTATGGCTACACCTTC	CASSYSTGQGYGYTF
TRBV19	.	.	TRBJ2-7	TGTGCCAGTAGTATTCAACAAAACTACGAGCAGTACTTC	CASSIQQNYEQYF
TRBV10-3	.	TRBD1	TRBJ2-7	TGTGCCATCAGGCGACAGGGAACCCTTTCCTACGAGCAGTACTTC	CAIRRQGTLSYEQYF
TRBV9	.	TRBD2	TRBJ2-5	TGTGCCAGCAGCCGCCGGACTAGCGGTCAAGAGACCCAGTACTTC	CASSRRTSGQETQYF
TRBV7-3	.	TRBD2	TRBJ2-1	TGTGCCAGCAGCTCCGAGCGGGGGGGTGGGTATGAGCAGTTCTTC	CASSSERGGGYEQFF
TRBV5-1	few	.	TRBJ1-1	TGCGCCAGCAGCTGGAGGGCTGTCGATGAAGCTTTCTTT	CASSWRAVDEAFF
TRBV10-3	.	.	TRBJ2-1	TGTGCCATCAGTGAGGCAAACAGGGTTCGAAACAATGAGCAGTTCTTC	CAISEANRVRNNEQFF
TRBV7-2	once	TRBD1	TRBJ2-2	TGTGCCAGCAGCTTCCAACCCCGTGGGACAGCGAACACCGGGGAGCTGTTTTTT	CASSFQPRGTANTGELFF
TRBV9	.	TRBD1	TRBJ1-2	TGTGCCAGCAGCGTATGGGACAGGGATTTCGGCTACACCTTC	CASSVWDRDFGYTF
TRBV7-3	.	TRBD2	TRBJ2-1	TGTGCCAGCAGCGTAAGCGGGGGGGCCGTCGGCAATGAGCAGTTCTTC	CASSVSGGAVGNEQFF
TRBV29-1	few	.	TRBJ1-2	TGCAGCGTTGACGGGGGGGAAGGCTACACCTTC	CSVDGGEGYTF
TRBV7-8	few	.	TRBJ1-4	TGTGCCAGCAGCTTAGCTGCGGGGGTTATTGAAAAACTGTTTTTT	CASSLAAGVIEKLFF
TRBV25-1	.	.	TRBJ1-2	TGTGCCAGCAGTCAGGTAGCTAACTATGGCTACACCTTC	CASSQVANYGYTF
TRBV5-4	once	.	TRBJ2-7	TGTGCCAGCAGCCCTTTTTTGAGCGGCGAGCAGTACTTC	CASSPFLSGEQYF
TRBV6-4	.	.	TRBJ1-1	TGTGCCAGCAGGCGGGACTCGCAGAACACTGAAGCTTTCTTT	CASRRDSQNTEAFF
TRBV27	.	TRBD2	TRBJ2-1	TGTGCCAGCAGTTTACCTAAGGGCGGGGGGCACAATGAGCAGTTCTTC	CASSLPKGGGHNEQFF
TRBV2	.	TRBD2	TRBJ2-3	TGTGCCAGCAGTCTTAGCGGGGGGTTCACAGATACGCAGTATTTT	CASSLSGGFTDTQYF
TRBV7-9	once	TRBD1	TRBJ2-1	TGTGCCGCACCCGGGACAGCCCCTATCAATGAGCAGTTCTTC	CAAPGTAPINEQFF
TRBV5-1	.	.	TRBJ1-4	TGCGCCAGCAGCCCACTAACAGGGTCTAATGAAAAACTGTTTTTT	CASSPLTGSNEKLFF
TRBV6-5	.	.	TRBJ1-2	TGTGCCAGCAGTTCACGTGCCGCGTTGGCGGGGAACAGGAACTTC	CASSSRAALAGNRNF
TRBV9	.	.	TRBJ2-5	TGTGCCAGCAGCTCAGGGGGAGGAAGGGAGACCCAGTACTTC	CASSSGGGRETQYF
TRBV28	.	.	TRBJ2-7	TGTGCCAGCAGGAACGACCCGGGGGCCTACGAGCAGTACTTC	CASRNDPGAYEQYF
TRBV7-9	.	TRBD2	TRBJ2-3	TGTGCCAGCAGCTCCGAGAGCGGGGGGGCATCAGATACGCAGTATTTT	CASSSESGGASDTQYF
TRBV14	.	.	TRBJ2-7	TGTGCCAGCAGCCAAGATATTCCGTACGAGCAGTACTTC	CASSQDIPYEQYF
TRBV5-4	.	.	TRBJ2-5	TGTGCCAGCAGCCCCGACATTCGGCGGGGAACAAAAGAGACCCAGTACTTC	CASSPDIRRGTKETQYF
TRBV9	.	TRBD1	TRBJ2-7	TGTGCCAGCAGCAACGACCGGGACAGGGTCTACGAGCAGTACTTC	CASSNDRDRVYEQYF
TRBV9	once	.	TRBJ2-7	TGTGCCAGCAGCGTACCTTGTGGGGGGGCTATATTCCCACTCTACGAGCAGTACTTC	CASSVPCGGAIFPLYEQYF
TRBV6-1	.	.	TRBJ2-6	TGTGCCAGCAGTGAGTTGGTGACACAGCAGCCTGGGGCCAACGTCCTGACTTTC	CASSELVTQQPGANVLTF
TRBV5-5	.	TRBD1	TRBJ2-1	TGTGCCAGCAGTACCGGGACAGGGACCTACAATGAGCAGTTCTTC	CASSTGTGTYNEQFF
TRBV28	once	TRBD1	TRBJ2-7	TGTGCCAGCAGAGCAACCGTCGGGACAGGACCACTAGAGCAGTACTTC	CASRATVGTGPLEQYF
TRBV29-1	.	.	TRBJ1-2	TGCAGCGTTGATCTCGGACAGACAGCTAACTATGGCTACACCTTC	CSVDLGQTANYGYTF